This TCR beta chain was obtained from a study of shared clonotypes between healthy human individuals (dated by TCRdb to about 2020). Study-wide context: Two women and three men aged 18 to 49 years were included in the cohort. Per donor, three plates each were used for CD4 naive and CD4 memory, two for CD8 naive, and one for CD8 memory. The study deeply sequenced blood TCR repertoires of roughly five healthy adults to estimate repertoire size and the extent of clonotype sharing between individuals. Libraries were prepared and TCR repertoires were sequenced by different laboratories using diverse techniques, in order to increase sequencing depth and limit assay-specific biases. Each donor's leukapheresis produced roughly between about 0.9 and 9.5 billion PBMCs. The paper as a whole reports these results and caveats: Higher generation probabilities were observed for clonotypes shared by all four sorted-subset donors than for non-shared clonotypes. About 4.5% of naive CD4, 3.5% of naive CD8, roughly 2.4% of memory CD4, and approximately 0.4% of memory CD8 clonotypes were shared across several donors. Incomplete sequencing was indicated by rarefaction of sorted-subset datasets, despite the large sequencing depth. Larger estimated clonotype richness was generally found for naive subsets than for memory subsets. Only blood was sampled, and tissue TCR repertoires likely differ from those in blood. Because the study included only a small number of donors, the genetic and exposure-history diversity represented was limited. Pairwise subsampling indicated that sequencing depth was expected to affect the degree of clonotype sharing among donors.

Using the deep immunoSEQ assay, multiplex PCR amplified TCR CDR3 regions from genomic DNA. Extracted genomic DNA from each cell subset was distributed evenly across all wells of several immunoSEQ 96-well plates, and each plate was treated as a replicate. For sorted subsets, roughly 190 ng of genomic DNA, equivalent to 25,000 to 35,000 T cell genomes, went into each replicate PCR. Purified libraries were quantified with a Qubit 3.0 fluorometer, sized on a Bioanalyzer 2100, and re-quantified with the KAPA Library Quantification kit. A separate single-read 150-cycle Illumina NextSeq 550 flow cell was used to sequence each immunoSEQ 96-well plate. The study's own analysis went as follows. Because only junctional sequences without quality scores were contained in the immunoSEQ output, filtering matching that applied to full-length reads could not be performed. To assign V/J genes and CDR3, sequences were annotated using PyIR, a Python wrapper for IgBLAST v1.9, with IMGT germline references. Any read was removed if the V/J assignment was weak (E-value above 1e-6), the CDR3 was missing, or the read contained stop codons, out-of-frame junctions, or ambiguous translated residues. V3J clonotypes were defined as sequences sharing an identical inferred V gene, J gene, and CDR3 amino acid sequence. To compute the percentage overlap between repertoires, the number of shared unique clonotypes was divided by the size of the smaller repertoire. Repertoire richness was assessed with RTK rarefaction, the Chao1 estimator, and Recon v2.1 estimates of unobserved clonotypes. OLGA was used to compute generation probabilities for all TCRbeta clonotypes that the gDNA method yielded from four donors. Not all clones reach the TCRdb copy of this immuneACCESS table, which keeps in-frame sequences only. Checked studies attribute under half of the gap to unresolved V genes and leave the rest unexplained. V and J calls and clone size are given by that table; D and trimming were obtained from the DNA. The sample data list approximately 1,000,000 clones, and around 78% of these were observed just once. About 0.52% of the sample is in the top ten clones.

Healthy HIV-negative adults with no recently reported acute infections or vaccinations were included as donors. Every donor was a Caucasian adult residing in Nashville, Tennessee, USA. CD4+ T cells were enriched by magnetic negative selection, after which naive cells were positively selected on CD45RA and the negative fraction was taken as the memory subset. After blood collection by leukapheresis, PBMCs were isolated using Ficoll-Histopaque density gradient centrifugation and then cryopreserved in the vapor phase of liquid nitrogen. Analytical flow cytometry was used to check the purity and quantity of each magnetically sorted T cell population. Genomic DNA was isolated from every sorted fraction and measured by UV absorbance on a Nanodrop 2000c. Notes on this clone: Its specific antigen is unknown. No much larger clone is present one base from it, and per-base qualities are unavailable.

The clonotype comes from a man aged 18-30 years in good health. Some clones in this sample may be carry-over from other donors' samples. The sequencing input was memory CD4+ T cells from PBMCs. Read against the paper, the sample's cell subset or site label means: CD45RA-negative fraction.

At the DNA level, the sequence is TGTGCCAGCAGCCTGGTGGGGTCCAGCAATCAGCCCCAGCATTTT. It specifies CASSLVGSSNQPQHF. This chain joins TRBV4-2 to TRBJ1-5; no D gene call is confident. The CDR3 measures 15 amino acids from cysteine to phenylalanine. Of the read, only the CDR3 DNA is kept; its 45 bases are in frame from base 1. V sheds 4 bases and J sheds 1 base, leaving 11 bases between their ends. In the germline V gene, CDR1 corresponds to LGHNA and CDR2 to YNFKEQ.